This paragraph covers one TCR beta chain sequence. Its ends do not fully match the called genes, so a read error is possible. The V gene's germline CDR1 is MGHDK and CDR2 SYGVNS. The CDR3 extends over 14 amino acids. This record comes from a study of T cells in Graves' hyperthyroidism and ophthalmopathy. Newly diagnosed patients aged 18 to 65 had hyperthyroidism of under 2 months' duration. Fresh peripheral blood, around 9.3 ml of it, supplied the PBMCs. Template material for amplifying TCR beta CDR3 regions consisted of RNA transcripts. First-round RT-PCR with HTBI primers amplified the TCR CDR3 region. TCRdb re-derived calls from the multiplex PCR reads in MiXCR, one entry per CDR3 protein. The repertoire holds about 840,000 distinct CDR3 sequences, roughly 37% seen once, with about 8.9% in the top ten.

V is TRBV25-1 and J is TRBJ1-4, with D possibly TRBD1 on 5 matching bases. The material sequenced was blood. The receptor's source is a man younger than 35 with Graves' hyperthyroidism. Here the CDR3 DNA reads TGTGCCAGCACCCTCGGGGGGACTAATGAAGAACTGTTTTTT. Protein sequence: CASTLGGTNEELFF.